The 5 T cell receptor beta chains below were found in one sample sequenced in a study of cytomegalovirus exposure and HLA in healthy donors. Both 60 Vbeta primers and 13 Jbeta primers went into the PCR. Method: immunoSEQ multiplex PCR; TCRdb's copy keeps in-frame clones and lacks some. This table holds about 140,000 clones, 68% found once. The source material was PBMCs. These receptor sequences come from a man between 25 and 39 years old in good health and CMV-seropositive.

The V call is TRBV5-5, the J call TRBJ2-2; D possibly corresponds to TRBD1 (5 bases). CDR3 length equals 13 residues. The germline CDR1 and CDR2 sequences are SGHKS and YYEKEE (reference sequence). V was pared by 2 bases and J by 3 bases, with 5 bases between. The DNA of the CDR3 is TGTGCCAGCAGCTTAGGGGACACCGGGGAGCTGTTTTTT. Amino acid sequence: CASSLGDTGELFF.

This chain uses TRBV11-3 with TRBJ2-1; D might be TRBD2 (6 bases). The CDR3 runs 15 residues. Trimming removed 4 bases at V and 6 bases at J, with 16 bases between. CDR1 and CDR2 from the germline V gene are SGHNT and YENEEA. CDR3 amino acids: CASSYNTGGGNEQFF. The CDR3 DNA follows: TGTGCCAGCAGCTACAACACCGGGGGAGGCAATGAGCAGTTCTTC.

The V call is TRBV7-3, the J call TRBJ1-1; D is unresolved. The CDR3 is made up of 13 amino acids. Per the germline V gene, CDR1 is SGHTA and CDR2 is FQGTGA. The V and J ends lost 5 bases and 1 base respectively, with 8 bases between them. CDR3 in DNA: TGTGCCAGCAGCCCTCGCAGGAACACTGAAGCTTTCTTT. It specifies CASSPRRNTEAFF.

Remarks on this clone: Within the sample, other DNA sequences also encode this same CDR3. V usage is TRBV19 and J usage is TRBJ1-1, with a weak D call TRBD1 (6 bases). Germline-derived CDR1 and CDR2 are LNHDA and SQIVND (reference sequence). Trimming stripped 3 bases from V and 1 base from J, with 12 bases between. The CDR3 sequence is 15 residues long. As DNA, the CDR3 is TGTGCCAGTAGTATCTTGGGACACCCGAACACTGAAGCTTTCTTT. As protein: CASSILGHPNTEAFF.

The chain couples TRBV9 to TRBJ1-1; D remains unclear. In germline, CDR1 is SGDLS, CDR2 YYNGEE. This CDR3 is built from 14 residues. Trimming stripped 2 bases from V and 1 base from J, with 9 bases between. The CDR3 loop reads CASSVASENTEAFF. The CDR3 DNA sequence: TGTGCCAGCAGCGTGGCAAGTGAGAACACTGAAGCTTTCTTT.